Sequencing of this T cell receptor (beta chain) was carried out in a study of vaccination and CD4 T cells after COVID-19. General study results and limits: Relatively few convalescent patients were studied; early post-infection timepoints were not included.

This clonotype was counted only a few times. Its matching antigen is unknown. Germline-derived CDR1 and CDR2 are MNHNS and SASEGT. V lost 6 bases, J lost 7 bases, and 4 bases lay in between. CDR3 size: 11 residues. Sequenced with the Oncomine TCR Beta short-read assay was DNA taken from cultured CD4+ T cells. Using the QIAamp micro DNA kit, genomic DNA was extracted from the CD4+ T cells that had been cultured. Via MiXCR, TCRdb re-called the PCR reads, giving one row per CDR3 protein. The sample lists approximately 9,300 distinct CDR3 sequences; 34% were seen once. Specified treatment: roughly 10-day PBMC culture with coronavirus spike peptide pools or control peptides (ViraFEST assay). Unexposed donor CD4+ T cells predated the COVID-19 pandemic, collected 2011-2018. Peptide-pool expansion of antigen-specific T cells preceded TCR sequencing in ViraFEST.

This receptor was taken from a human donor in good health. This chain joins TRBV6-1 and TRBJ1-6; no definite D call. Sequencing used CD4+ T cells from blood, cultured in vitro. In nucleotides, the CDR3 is TGTGCCAGCAGACTGAATTCACCCCTCCACTTT. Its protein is CASRLNSPLHF.